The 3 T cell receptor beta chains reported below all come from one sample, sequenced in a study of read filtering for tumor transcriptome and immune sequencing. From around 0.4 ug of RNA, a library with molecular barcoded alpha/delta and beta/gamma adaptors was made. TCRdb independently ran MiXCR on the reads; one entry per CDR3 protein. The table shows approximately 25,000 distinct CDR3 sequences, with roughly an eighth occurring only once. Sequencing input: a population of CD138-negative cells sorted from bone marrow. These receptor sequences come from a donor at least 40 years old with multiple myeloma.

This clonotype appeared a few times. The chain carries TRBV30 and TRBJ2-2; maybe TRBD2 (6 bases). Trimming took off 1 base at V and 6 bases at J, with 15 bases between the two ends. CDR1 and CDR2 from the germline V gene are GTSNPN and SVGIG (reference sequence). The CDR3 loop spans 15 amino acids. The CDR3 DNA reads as TGTGCCTGGAGTGAGGGACTCGCCAAGCCCGGGGAGCTGTTTTTT. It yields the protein CAWSEGLAKPGELFF. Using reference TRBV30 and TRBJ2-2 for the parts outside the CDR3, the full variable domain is SQTIHQWPATLVQPVGSPLSLECTVEGTSNPNLYWYRQAAGRGLQLLFYSVGIGQISSEVPQNLSASRPQDRQFILSSKKLLLSDSGFYLCAWSEGLAKPGELFFGEGSRLTVL.

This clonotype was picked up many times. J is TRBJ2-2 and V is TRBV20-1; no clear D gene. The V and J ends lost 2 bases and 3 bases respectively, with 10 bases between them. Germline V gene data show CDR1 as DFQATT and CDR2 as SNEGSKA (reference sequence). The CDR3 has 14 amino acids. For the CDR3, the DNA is TGCAGTGCTAGATTTGAGGTAGACACCGGGGAGCTGTTTTTT. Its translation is CSARFEVDTGELFF.

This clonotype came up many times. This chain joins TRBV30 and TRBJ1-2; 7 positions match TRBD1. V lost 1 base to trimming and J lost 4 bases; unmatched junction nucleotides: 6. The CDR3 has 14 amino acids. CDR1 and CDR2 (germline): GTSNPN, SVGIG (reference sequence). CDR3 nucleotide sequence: TGTGCCTGGAGTGAACAGGGGAATGGCTATGGCTACACCTTC. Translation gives CAWSEQGNGYGYTF.